This T cell receptor beta chain is drawn from a study of response to subunit inactivated influenza vaccine. Study conclusions and caveats: After each seasonal influenza vaccination, few new T cells are recruited, the authors suggested.

Only a few counts were recorded for this clonotype. Its antigen is unidentified. One entry per CDR3 protein, called by TCRdb with MiXCR from the RT-PCR reads. The data show around 570,000 distinct CDR3 sequences, with 6% to 9% seen just once and about an eighth held by the top ten. CDR1 is SGHVS, CDR2 FQNEAQ, per germline. CDR3 length: 14 amino acids. V was cut by 4 bases and J by 4 bases, with 13 bases left in between. The material sequenced was PBMCs from blood, taken less than 30 months after vaccination. The chain links TRBV7-8 to TRBJ1-1, with a possible D match to TRBD1 (6 bases). This sequence originates from a man aged 45-69 years who received an inactivated influenza vaccine. The DNA of the CDR3 is TGTGCCAGCAGCTATACAGGGTTTGGCACTGAAGCTTTCTTT. Translation: CASSYTGFGTEAFF.